This T cell receptor (beta chain) was documented in a study of OX40 agonist ivuxolimab in advanced cancers. The overall study: Averaging about 60 years in age, with a range of about 23 to 85, the cohort was around 83% male. Partial responses were observed in three patients, of whom one had hepatocellular carcinoma and two had cutaneous melanoma. Points from the study as a whole: Certain nonresponders additionally had low normalized T-cell clonal expansion.

Germline V gene lookup returns CDR1 SQVTM and CDR2 ANQGSEA. Trimming took 4 bases from V and 8 from J; bases not matched to a gene: 8. The CDR3 has 14 amino acids. To note about this clone: Its target is not known.

Profiled with immunoSEQ multiplex PCR; TCRdb holds only in-frame clones, not every one. The sample includes 60,000 to 85,000 clones, approximately 87% of them seen just once. The chain recombines TRBV29-1 with TRBJ2-1, with 10 bases fitting TRBD2. This TCR came from an adult with an advanced solid tumor such as melanoma, head and neck, liver or kidney cancer. The material was CD4+ or CD8+ T cells sorted from blood, obtained in a trial of the OX40 agonist ivuxolimab. The CDR3 DNA reads TGCAGCGTTGTGAGCCAGCGGGGGGGCGATGAGCAGTTCTTC. It translates to CSVVSQRGGDEQFF.